This T cell receptor beta chain stems from a study of cytomegalovirus exposure and HLA in healthy donors. PCR employed 60 Vbeta and 13 Jbeta primers. Repertoires were generated with immunoSEQ multiplex PCR, while TCRdb's copy carries only in-frame clones and drops some. This sample has some 97,000 clones; around 80% occur once, and the top ten carry approximately 4.1%. V dropped 5 bases and J dropped 2 bases, with 12 bases sitting between them. The germline V gene encodes CDR1 KGHSH and CDR2 LQKENI. This CDR3 is 15 amino acids long. The TCR sequence derives from a female donor in good health and CMV-seropositive. The sample taken for sequencing was PBMCs. The V and J genes are TRBV18 and TRBJ1-4; D gene unclear. In DNA form, the CDR3 reads TGTGCCAGCTCAGACAAGGCTACGACTAATGAAAAACTGTTTTTT. It is translated as CASSDKATTNEKLFF.